A selection of T cell receptor beta chains follows, all from one sample in a study of T cells after somatic rescue of genetic block. Sequenced by immunoSEQ multiplex PCR; TCRdb stores in-frame clones only, minus some. This table has some 68,000 clones, approximately 91% appearing once. Sequencing used peripheral blood mononuclear cells (PBMCs). The receptors here all came from a man between 25 and 39 years old. Each CDR3 is given with its conserved first and last residue. Each record gives: V gene, CDR3 length, clone size, D gene, J gene, CDR3 DNA, CDR3 protein. D genes are given only for firm matches. The size of a clone is reported for some rows only, either as once, few or many, or as a class for expanded clones.

TRBV7-2	16	-	-	TRBJ1-4	TGTGCCAGCAGCTTATCTTACAGGGTCTACAATGAAAAACTGTTTTTT	CASSLSYRVYNEKLFF
TRBV6-5	14	-	-	TRBJ2-7	TGTGCCAGCAGTCCCCCCGGAAGGGCCTACGAGCAGTACTTC	CASSPPGRAYEQYF
TRBV28	15	-	-	TRBJ1-5	TGTGCCAGCAGATTTTCGGGGGGGGACAATCAGCCCCAGCATTTT	CASRFSGGDNQPQHF
TRBV18	16	-	TRBD1	TRBJ1-3	TGTGCCAGCTCACTCCTGGACAGGTCACCTGGAAACACCATATATTTT	CASSLLDRSPGNTIYF
TRBV28	15	-	-	TRBJ1-3	TGTGCCAGCAGTCATGGACTTGGCTCTGGAAACACCATATATTTT	CASSHGLGSGNTIYF
TRBV6-5	14	-	-	TRBJ1-2	TGTGCCAGCAGGACTTACGGTACTAACTATGGCTACACCTTC	CASRTYGTNYGYTF
TRBV2	18	-	TRBD1	TRBJ2-7	TGTGCCAGCAGTGAACCGGGACAGGGTAGCGGGTTTTTCCACGAGCAGTACTTC	CASSEPGQGSGFFHEQYF
TRBV9	15	-	-	TRBJ2-3	TGTGCCAGCAGCGTCTCGGGCAGGGTCACAGATACGCAGTATTTT	CASSVSGRVTDTQYF
TRBV19	13	-	-	TRBJ1-1	TGTGCCAGTAGTATTAAGGGGGTGACTGAAGCTTTCTTT	CASSIKGVTEAFF
TRBV19	13	-	TRBD1	TRBJ1-6	TGTGCCAGTAGTATCAACAGGGGTTCACCCCTCCACTTT	CASSINRGSPLHF
TRBV7-8	15	-	-	TRBJ2-1	TGTGCCAGCAGCTTCCGGGACACCTCCTACAATGAGCAGTTCTTC	CASSFRDTSYNEQFF
TRBV5-1	14	-	-	TRBJ2-7	TGCGCCAGCAGCTTGGGTACGAGCTCCTACGAGCAGTACTTC	CASSLGTSSYEQYF
TRBV13	15	-	-	TRBJ1-2	TGTGCCAGCAGCTTCCACCGGAACACCCCCTATGGCTACACCTTC	CASSFHRNTPYGYTF
TRBV4-3	19	-	TRBD2	TRBJ2-1	TGCGCCAGCAGCCAAGAAAACATAAGGGCTAGCGGGACCTACAATGAGCAGTTCTTC	CASSQENIRASGTYNEQFF
TRBV4-1	15	-	-	TRBJ1-5	TGCGCCAGCAGCCAGGATGCACGGGGGGGCCAGCCCCAGCATTTT	CASSQDARGGQPQHF
TRBV5-1	16	-	TRBD2	TRBJ2-1	TGCGCCAGCAGCTTGGGGTCTGCGGGAGTAGGGAATGAGCAGTTCTTC	CASSLGSAGVGNEQFF
TRBV2	19	-	-	TRBJ2-1	TGTGCCAGCATGGGATGGGCCCGGTCTGGGGGGAGCTCCTACAATGAGCAGTTCTTC	CASMGWARSGGSSYNEQFF
TRBV5-1	14	-	-	TRBJ2-2	TGCGCCAGCAGCTTTACAGGAGACACCGGGGAGCTGTTTTTT	CASSFTGDTGELFF
TRBV5-1	16	-	-	TRBJ2-1	TGCGCCAGCAGCTTGGACGGGCTAAGCTCCTACAATGAGCAGTTCTTC	CASSLDGLSSYNEQFF
TRBV6-1	10	-	-	TRBJ2-1	TGTGCCAGCAAAGGCAATGAGCAGTTCTTC	CASKGNEQFF
TRBV6-5	14	-	-	TRBJ1-2	TGTGCCAGCAGTTACTCCACAGGTCTGGGTGGCTACACCTTC	CASSYSTGLGGYTF
TRBV5-1	14	-	-	TRBJ2-1	TGCGCCAGCAGCCTGAAAAGGGAAAACAATGAGCAGTTCTTC	CASSLKRENNEQFF
TRBV2	14	-	TRBD1	TRBJ2-5	TGTGCCAGCAGGCGAGGACAGGCCCAAGAGACCCAGTACTTC	CASRRGQAQETQYF
TRBV6-5	15	-	-	TRBJ1-1	TGTGCCAGCAGCCGCCAGGGGCGAGGGAACACTGAAGCTTTCTTT	CASSRQGRGNTEAFF
TRBV7-8	16	-	-	TRBJ2-7	TGTGCCAGCAGCTTATGGGAACGACAGTCCTCCTACGAGCAGTACTTC	CASSLWERQSSYEQYF
TRBV5-1	18	-	-	TRBJ1-3	TGCGCCAGCAGCTTGGTTGCGGCGGGGGTGTCTTCTGGAAACACCATATATTTT	CASSLVAAGVSSGNTIYF
TRBV11-1	15	-	TRBD2	TRBJ2-1	TGTGCCAGCAGCTGGGAGGGCCACTCCTACAATGAGCAGTTCTTC	CASSWEGHSYNEQFF
TRBV29-1	15	-	-	TRBJ2-2	TGCAGCGTTGGGGGCGTGGGGTCAGGCGCCGGGGAGCTGTTTTTT	CSVGGVGSGAGELFF
TRBV9	14	-	-	TRBJ2-4	TGTGCCAGCAGCGGCGGGGATGCCAAAAACATTCAGTACTTC	CASSGGDAKNIQYF
TRBV15	17	-	-	TRBJ1-5	TGTGCCACCAGCAGAGATGACACCCGACCCAGCAATCAGCCCCAGCATTTT	CATSRDDTRPSNQPQHF
TRBV19	12	-	-	TRBJ2-1	TGTGCCAGTAGTAGACAGTGGGATGAGCAGTTCTTC	CASSRQWDEQFF
TRBV4-2	13	-	-	TRBJ2-7	TGTGCCAGCGGACCGGGACAAACCTACGAGCAGTACTTC	CASGPGQTYEQYF
TRBV27	14	-	TRBD1	TRBJ1-1	TGTGCCAGCTCCAGACAGGGGATATATACTGAAGCTTTCTTT	CASSRQGIYTEAFF
TRBV2	14	-	-	TRBJ1-2	TGTGCCAGCAGTGAAGCGCCTTCTGGCAGGGCCATCACCTTC	CASSEAPSGRAITF
TRBV6-5	13	-	-	TRBJ2-2	TGTGCCAGCAGTTACCCCGGCACCGGGGAGCTGTTTTTT	CASSYPGTGELFF
TRBV7-3	16	once	TRBD2	TRBJ2-5	TGTGCCAGCAGCCCGAGGGGGACTAGCGTTCCCGAGACCCAGTACTTC	CASSPRGTSVPETQYF
TRBV27	16	-	-	TRBJ2-7	TGTGCCAGCAGTTTATCGGTCAGGGGTTCCATCTACGAGCAGTACTTC	CASSLSVRGSIYEQYF